This entry concerns a single T cell receptor beta chain. With 1 base removed from V and 4 bases from J, the gap between germline ends came to 10 bases. The CDR3 has 14 residues. Germline V gives CDR1 SEHNR, CDR2 FQNEAQ (reference sequence). Original analysis: Using reference gene primer amplification, nucleated cell counts were estimated. TCRdb's copy holds only in-frame clones and misses some; the assay was immunoSEQ multiplex PCR. V, J and clone size reflect that table, while D and trimming were determined from the DNA. Of about 87,000 clones in the sample, about 87% were seen once. The data stem from a study of blood T cell repertoires in COVID-19.

The chain is built from TRBV7-9 and TRBJ1-1, with D maybe TRBD1 (6 bases). The sample was peripheral blood. This TCR was sampled from a man aged 40-55 years with acute or convalescent COVID-19. The CDR3 nucleotides read TGTGCCAGCAGCTTAGGTTCCAGGGGCACTGAAGCTTTCTTT. As protein: CASSLGSRGTEAFF. The full variable domain, its missing parts supplied by reference TRBV7-9 and TRBJ1-1, is DTGVSQNPRHKITKRGQNVTFRCDPISEHNRLYWYRQTLGQGPEFLTYFQNEAQLEKSRLLSDRFSAERPKGSFSTLEIQRTEQGDSAMYLCASSLGSRGTEAFFGQGTRLTVV.